This record covers a single T cell receptor (beta chain). The sample belongs to a study of CXCR3-negative and CXCR3-positive naive CD8 T cells. TRB cDNA libraries were made by UMI-labeled 5' RACE. TCRdb reanalyzed the 5' RACE reads and collapses them to one entry per CDR3 protein, without DNA. This listing includes about 24,000 distinct CDR3 sequences. Germline values: CDR1 SEHNR, CDR2 FQNEAQ (reference sequence). The CDR3 runs 16 residues. The receptor's source is a human donor in good health. Some clones in this sample may be carry-over from other donors' samples. The rearrangement uses TRBV7-9 and TRBJ2-3; the D call of TRBD2 rests on TCRdb alone, since no DNA is present to check it. The sample taken for sequencing was naive CXCR3- CD8+ T cells from blood. Subset noted: CD45RO-CCR7+CD27+CD95- naive CD8+ T cells lacking CXCR3 (TNR3-). The CDR3 region is CASSAPQRDAKDTQYF.